The 20 T cell receptor beta chains listed next were all sequenced from one sample in a study of spatial heterogeneity in lung cancer. Documented time point: blood at routine non-recurrence follow-up after resection. TCRdb redid the calling of the 5' RACE reads with MiXCR, one entry per CDR3 protein. This sample yields fewer than 30,000 distinct CDR3 sequences, of which over 7.5% are seen a single time; about a fifth belongs to the top ten. Sequencing was performed on PBMCs, taken at follow-up. Receptor source: a male donor with early-stage non-small cell lung cancer.

This clonotype came up many times. The CDR3 region is CASSSQGSNEQFF. CDR3 bases: TGTGCCAGCAGCTCCCAGGGGAGCAATGAGCAGTTCTTC. The rearrangement joins TRBV7-2 to TRBJ2-1, with D possibly being TRBD1 (6 bases). With 4 bases removed from V and 6 bases from J, the gap between germline ends came to 10 bases. This CDR3 region has 13 residues. Per the germline V gene, CDR1 is SGHTA and CDR2 is FQGNSA.

V usage is TRBV3-1 and J usage is TRBJ2-1; 12 positions agree with TRBD2. Germline loops: CDR1 LGHDT, CDR2 YNNKEL (reference sequence). This CDR3 is built from 14 residues. V lost 6 bases to trimming and J lost 9 bases; unmatched junction nucleotides: 6. As DNA, the CDR3 is TGTGCCAGCAGGTCTAGCGGGGGGGCCTTTGAGCAGTTCTTC. It specifies CASRSSGGAFEQFF.

This clonotype was seen at least ten times. V and J are TRBV4-3 and TRBJ1-1, with 12 bases aligning to TRBD1. The V segment lost 4 bases and the J segment 3 bases; nucleotides outside the gene matches: 6. CDR3 size: 16 residues. Germline V gene lookup returns CDR1 LGHNA and CDR2 YSLEER. The CDR3 region has the DNA TGCGCCAGCAGCCTAGGGACAGGGGGCGGCTACACTGAAGCTTTCTTT. Protein: CASSLGTGGGYTEAFF.

The V call is TRBV28, the J call TRBJ2-3; D ambiguous. The CDR3 runs to 12 residues. With 7 bases removed from V and 0 bases from J, the gap between germline ends came to 5 bases. Per germline, CDR1 MDHEN and CDR2 SYDVKM. For the CDR3, the DNA is TGTGCCAGCACGTCTAGCACAGATACGCAGTATTTT. It yields the protein CASTSSTDTQYF.

The rearrangement joins TRBV6-5 to TRBJ1-2; D may be TRBD1 (5 bases). The germline CDR1 and CDR2 sequences are MNHEY and SVGAGI. The V gene lost 8 bases and the J gene lost 2 bases, with 12 bases spanning the gap. The CDR3 length is 13 residues. The CDR3 loop reads CASYTRDNYGYTF. The CDR3 nucleotides read TGTGCCAGCTACACCAGGGACAACTATGGCTACACCTTC.

This clonotype was found many times. This chain links TRBV20-1 with TRBJ1-6; the match to TRBD1 covers 7 bases. This CDR3 is built from 15 residues. The germline gives CDR1 DFQATT, CDR2 SNEGSKA (reference sequence). V lost 6 bases, J lost 2 bases, and 7 bases stayed unmatched. The CDR3 reads CSARTGVPYNSPLHF. DNA of the CDR3: TGCAGTGCAAGAACAGGGGTACCCTATAATTCACCCCTCCACTTT.

Ten or more counts support this clonotype. V and J are TRBV7-9 and TRBJ2-6, with D uncertain. In germline, CDR1 is SEHNR, CDR2 FQNEAQ (reference sequence). Trimming took off 0 bases at V and 0 bases at J, with 6 bases between the two ends. This CDR3 spans 16 amino acids. The CDR3 region has the DNA TGTGCCAGCAGCTTAGCTAGGGACTCTGGGGCCAACGTCCTGACTTTC. Translated: CASSLARDSGANVLTF.

CDR3 sequence: CASRPPEGGGKNIQYF. The CDR3 coding sequence is TGTGCCAGCAGACCCCCCGAGGGGGGCGGCAAAAACATTCAGTACTTC. The chain couples TRBV28 to TRBJ2-4; D may be TRBD1 or TRBD2 (6 bases each). Germline assignment: CDR1 MDHEN and CDR2 SYDVKM. V was shortened by 6 bases and J by 3 bases, with 18 bases between the two germline ends. The CDR3 loop spans 16 amino acids.

By its share, this clonotype is medium-sized. V is TRBV1 and J is TRBJ2-1; the DNA was not compared with TRBD1, the D call given in the table. TRBV1 is listed as a pseudogene. The CDR3 totals 14 residues. This CDR3 is CTSSHSRRTNEQFF. The CDR3 coding sequence is TGCACCAGCAGCCATAGTAGGCGCACCAATGAGCAGTTCTTC.

The gene calls are TRBV24-1 and TRBJ2-5; D is undetermined. V was shortened by 1 base and J by 5 bases, with 4 bases between the two germline ends. CDR3 length: 12 residues. Germline V gives CDR1 KGHDR, CDR2 SFDVKD. The CDR3 region has the DNA TGTGCCACCAGTGATTTCTCGGAGACCCAGTACTTC. It is translated as CATSDFSETQYF.

In DNA, the CDR3 is TGTGCCATCAGTGACAGCCAGGGGGTCCAAGAGACCCAGTACTTC. Residues: CAISDSQGVQETQYF. This chain joins TRBV10-3 and TRBJ2-5, with 7 bases matching TRBD1. The V gene end was trimmed by 3 bases and the J gene end by 1 base; junction bases not matched to a gene: 5. CDR1 and CDR2 from the germline V gene are ENHRY and SYGVKD. CDR3 length: 15 amino acids.

This clonotype was seen repeatedly, ten times or more. The rearrangement joins TRBV7-8 to TRBJ2-5; TRBD2 matches at 9 bases. This CDR3 region has 15 residues. V lost 4 bases and J lost 4; bases outside the gene matches: 7. The germline V gene encodes CDR1 SGHVS and CDR2 FQNEAQ. The CDR3 nucleotides read TGTGCCAGCAGCTCCTATCTAGCGGGGACAGAGACCCAGTACTTC. As protein: CASSSYLAGTETQYF.

The CDR3 protein is CASSSDSNSPLHF. CDR3 in DNA: TGCGCCAGCAGCTCGGACAGCAATTCACCCCTCCACTTT. The gene calls are TRBV5-1 and TRBJ1-6, with D tentatively TRBD1 (6 bases). The V and J ends lost 3 bases and 7 bases respectively, with 8 bases between them. CDR1 and CDR2 from the germline V gene are SGHRS and YFSETQ. This CDR3 region has 13 residues. The complete variable domain, with remaining parts taken from reference TRBV5-1 and TRBJ1-6, reads KAGVTQTPRYLIKTRGQQVTLSCSPISGHRSVSWYQQTPGQGLQFLFEYFSETQRNKGNFPGRFSGRQFSNSRSEMNVSTLELGDSALYLCASSSDSNSPLHFGNGTRLTVT.

This chain connects TRBV4-2 to TRBJ2-7; 7 bases align to TRBD2. The V gene end was trimmed by 0 bases and the J gene end by 5 bases; junction bases not matched to a gene: 1. Germline lookup yields CDR1 LGHNA and CDR2 YNFKEQ. CDR3 length equals 13 residues. CDR3 in amino acids: CASSQDGGDEQYF. The CDR3 DNA reads as TGTGCCAGCAGCCAAGATGGGGGGGACGAGCAGTACTTC.

This clonotype came up many times. This sequence joins TRBV6-2 or TRBV6-3 and TRBJ2-7, with unresolved D. The CDR3 covers 14 residues. Between the trimmed V and J ends, which lost 0 bases and 2 bases, there was a span of 8 bases. Per germline, CDR1 MNHEY and CDR2 SVGEGT. The CDR3 here is CASSYSAGPYEQYF. The CDR3 DNA follows: TGTGCCAGCAGTTACTCAGCAGGTCCCTACGAGCAGTACTTC.

This clonotype has just a few counts. V is TRBV20-1 and J is TRBJ1-5; D remains unclear. Germline V gives CDR1 DFQATT, CDR2 SNEGSKA (reference sequence). V shed 4 bases and J shed 0 bases, with 4 bases lying between them. The CDR3 contains 12 residues. CDR3 in amino acids: CSATSSNQPQHF. The CDR3 DNA is TGCAGTGCTACTTCTAGCAATCAGCCCCAGCATTTT.

The chain joins TRBV30 to TRBJ1-5; a weak D match, TRBD1 (5 bases). Per germline, CDR1 GTSNPN and CDR2 SVGIG (reference sequence). The CDR3 has 13 amino acids. The V gene lost 7 bases and the J gene lost 2 bases, with 12 bases spanning the gap. The CDR3 DNA reads as TGTGCCTTCACCGAACAGGGCAATCAGCCCCAGCATTTT. It yields the protein CAFTEQGNQPQHF.

This clonotype was counted at least ten times. The CDR3, as DNA: TGCGCCAGCAGCCAAGCCGGACAGGGACGCGAAAAACTGTTTTTT. The encoded protein is CASSQAGQGREKLFF. The chain carries TRBV4-3 and TRBJ1-4; 8 bases are a match to TRBD1. The CDR3 is 15 residues long. The V gene end was trimmed by 1 base and the J gene end by 8 bases; junction bases not matched to a gene: 6. Germline CDR1 LGHNA, CDR2 YSLEER.

The chain joins TRBV28 to TRBJ1-3; no clear D gene. The CDR3 loop spans 13 amino acids. Germline CDR1 and CDR2: MDHEN and SYDVKM. Trimming removed 7 bases at V and 0 bases at J, with 7 bases between. The DNA for the CDR3 is TGTGCCAGCACTGTGCTCTCTGGAAACACCATATATTTT. Amino acids: CASTVLSGNTIYF.

This clonotype came up many times. J is TRBJ1-5 and V is TRBV28, with unresolved D. Germline V gene lookup returns CDR1 MDHEN and CDR2 SYDVKM. This CDR3 is built from 15 residues. The ends were cut back, 3 bases at V and 5 bases at J, with 14 bases in the middle. CDR3 amino acids: CASSLPVTLHQPQHF. The CDR3 region has the DNA TGTGCCAGCAGTTTGCCCGTTACCCTCCATCAGCCCCAGCATTTT.